This is a list of T cell receptor beta chains from one sample in a study of blood T cell repertoires in COVID-19. Clones were read by immunoSEQ multiplex PCR, and TCRdb kept only the in-frame ones, dropping some. The repertoire holds 80,000 to 95,000 clones, around 90% seen once, with about 3.7% in the top ten. Sequenced: peripheral blood. These receptors were obtained from an older woman with acute or convalescent COVID-19. Both conserved end residues are part of each CDR3. Each record gives: J gene, clone size, V gene, D gene, CDR3 DNA, CDR3 protein. The D gene is left open where the match is weak. Clone size is stated in some rows and not others, as once, few, many or a class when expanded.

j_gene: TRBJ1-2; abundance: -; v_gene: TRBV6-5; d_gene: TRBD1; CDR3nt: TGTGCCAGCAGGGAGGGGACAGGGGTTGGCTATGGCTACACCTTC; CDR3aa: CASREGTGVGYGYTF
j_gene: TRBJ2-6; abundance: -; v_gene: TRBV2; d_gene: TRBD1; CDR3nt: TGTGCCAGCAGTGGGGACAGCCTTCGATCTGCCGGGGCCAACGTCCTGACTTTC; CDR3aa: CASSGDSLRSAGANVLTF
j_gene: TRBJ2-7; abundance: -; v_gene: TRBV7-8; d_gene: -; CDR3nt: TGTGCCAGCAGCCACCGTGGCGGAGACTCCTACGAGCAGTACTTC; CDR3aa: CASSHRGGDSYEQYF
j_gene: TRBJ2-1; abundance: -; v_gene: TRBV6-6; d_gene: TRBD1; CDR3nt: TGTGCCAGCAGTTACGGACAGGGAGGCTACAATGAGCAGTTCTTC; CDR3aa: CASSYGQGGYNEQFF
j_gene: TRBJ2-7; abundance: -; v_gene: TRBV9; d_gene: -; CDR3nt: TGTGCCAGCAGCGAAGGCGGGACTGCCTACGAGCAGTACTTC; CDR3aa: CASSEGGTAYEQYF
j_gene: TRBJ1-2; abundance: -; v_gene: TRBV4-1; d_gene: TRBD1; CDR3nt: TGCGCCAGCAGCCAAGACCCGGGACAGATCGGTGGCTACACCTTC; CDR3aa: CASSQDPGQIGGYTF
j_gene: TRBJ2-3; abundance: -; v_gene: TRBV9; d_gene: -; CDR3nt: TGTGCCAGCAGCGTAGCGGCGGGAAGGGATACGCAGTATTTT; CDR3aa: CASSVAAGRDTQYF
j_gene: TRBJ1-4; abundance: few; v_gene: TRBV4-1; d_gene: -; CDR3nt: TGCGCCAGCAGCCAAGTAACTGCAACTAATGAAAAACTGTTTTTT; CDR3aa: CASSQVTATNEKLFF
j_gene: TRBJ2-1; abundance: -; v_gene: TRBV14; d_gene: TRBD1; CDR3nt: TGTGCCAGCAGCCAACCCCCCGGACAGGGATCAAACAATGAGCAGTTCTTC; CDR3aa: CASSQPPGQGSNNEQFF
j_gene: TRBJ2-1; abundance: -; v_gene: TRBV2; d_gene: -; CDR3nt: TGTGCCAGCATCCCGGTGGCTAGCGATCACAATGAGCAGTTCTTC; CDR3aa: CASIPVASDHNEQFF
j_gene: TRBJ2-5; abundance: -; v_gene: TRBV3-1/TRBV3-2; d_gene: TRBD2; CDR3nt: TGTGCCAGCAGCCAAGACCCCCTAGCGGGAGGGCACTCGGTAGAGACCCAGTACTTC; CDR3aa: CASSQDPLAGGHSVETQYF
j_gene: TRBJ1-2; abundance: -; v_gene: TRBV4-1; d_gene: TRBD1; CDR3nt: TGCGCCAGCAGCCAAGAGGGGACAGGGAACTATGGCTACACCTTC; CDR3aa: CASSQEGTGNYGYTF
j_gene: TRBJ2-2; abundance: once; v_gene: TRBV18; d_gene: -; CDR3nt: TGTGCCAGCTCACCAGGCGGAGGGGAGCTGTTTTTT; CDR3aa: CASSPGGGELFF
j_gene: TRBJ1-1; abundance: -; v_gene: TRBV6-6; d_gene: -; CDR3nt: TGTGCCAGCAGTTACTCTTTTAATAAGGGGGCTGAAGCTTTCTTT; CDR3aa: CASSYSFNKGAEAFF
j_gene: TRBJ1-6; abundance: -; v_gene: TRBV19; d_gene: TRBD1; CDR3nt: TGTGCCAGCAAACATACAGGGGGCGGAGGAAATTCACCCCTCCACTTT; CDR3aa: CASKHTGGGGNSPLHF
j_gene: TRBJ1-6; abundance: -; v_gene: TRBV28; d_gene: TRBD1; CDR3nt: TGTGCCAGCAGAACCGGGACAGGGATTTCACCCCTCCACTTT; CDR3aa: CASRTGTGISPLHF
j_gene: TRBJ1-2; abundance: -; v_gene: TRBV6-5; d_gene: -; CDR3nt: TGTGCCAGCAGTAGGGGTCGGGACTATGGCTACACCTTC; CDR3aa: CASSRGRDYGYTF
j_gene: TRBJ2-3; abundance: -; v_gene: TRBV3-1/TRBV3-2; d_gene: TRBD2; CDR3nt: TGTGCCAGCAGCCACCCAGGACTAGCGGGGGGGGTTGATACGCAGTATTTT; CDR3aa: CASSHPGLAGGVDTQYF
j_gene: TRBJ1-1; abundance: -; v_gene: TRBV5-1; d_gene: TRBD1; CDR3nt: TGCGCCAGCAGCAAGGGACAGGGCCTGGGTACTGAAGCTTTCTTT; CDR3aa: CASSKGQGLGTEAFF
j_gene: TRBJ1-2; abundance: -; v_gene: TRBV10-1; d_gene: -; CDR3nt: TGCGCCAGCAGTGAGTCAAGGGGGGGCCTGCTCGGCTACACCTTC; CDR3aa: CASSESRGGLLGYTF
j_gene: TRBJ1-1; abundance: -; v_gene: TRBV2; d_gene: TRBD1; CDR3nt: TGTGCCAGCCGGAGGACCGGGACAGGGGTAGGTTACACTGAAGCTTTCTTT; CDR3aa: CASRRTGTGVGYTEAFF
j_gene: TRBJ1-1; abundance: -; v_gene: TRBV7-9; d_gene: -; CDR3nt: TGTGCCAGCAGCCCAAAGACAGGACGAGAAGTAATGAACACTGAAGCTTTCTTT; CDR3aa: CASSPKTGREVMNTEAFF
j_gene: TRBJ1-6; abundance: -; v_gene: TRBV28; d_gene: -; CDR3nt: TGTGCCAGCCCATCGGGGGTCTCGGCCAATTCACCCCTCCACTTT; CDR3aa: CASPSGVSANSPLHF
j_gene: TRBJ2-1; abundance: -; v_gene: TRBV11-2; d_gene: -; CDR3nt: TGTGCCAGCAGCTTAGGCAGGGGAGCCTACAATGAGCAGTTCTTC; CDR3aa: CASSLGRGAYNEQFF
j_gene: TRBJ1-3; abundance: once; v_gene: TRBV10-2; d_gene: TRBD1; CDR3nt: TGCGCCAGCAGTGAGGCAGGGGGCCTCTCTGGAAACACCATATATTTT; CDR3aa: CASSEAGGLSGNTIYF
j_gene: TRBJ1-2; abundance: -; v_gene: TRBV7-2; d_gene: TRBD1; CDR3nt: TGTGCCAGCAGCCGTACAGGGGTTGACTATGGCTACACCTTC; CDR3aa: CASSRTGVDYGYTF
j_gene: TRBJ2-2; abundance: -; v_gene: TRBV5-1; d_gene: TRBD2; CDR3nt: TGCGCCAGCCGGACTAGCGGGGGGATCACCACCGGGGAGCTGTTTTTT; CDR3aa: CASRTSGGITTGELFF
j_gene: TRBJ2-2; abundance: -; v_gene: TRBV7-9; d_gene: -; CDR3nt: TGTGCCAGCACTTTTGACAGCTCCTTTAACACCGGGGAGCTGTTTTTT; CDR3aa: CASTFDSSFNTGELFF
j_gene: TRBJ2-3; abundance: -; v_gene: TRBV28; d_gene: TRBD2; CDR3nt: TGTGCCAGCAGTTCCCCGGGAGGTCGGGGGGTGGATACGCAGTATTTT; CDR3aa: CASSSPGGRGVDTQYF
j_gene: TRBJ1-2; abundance: -; v_gene: TRBV2; d_gene: -; CDR3nt: TGTGCCAGCAGTGAGGGGGGGCGGCCGCATGGCTACACCTTC; CDR3aa: CASSEGGRPHGYTF
j_gene: TRBJ2-7; abundance: -; v_gene: TRBV19; d_gene: TRBD1; CDR3nt: TGTGCCAGTAGTAAAGGACAGGGTTCGGTTTCCTACGAGCAGTACTTC; CDR3aa: CASSKGQGSVSYEQYF
j_gene: TRBJ1-6; abundance: few; v_gene: TRBV6-1; d_gene: TRBD1; CDR3nt: TGTGCCAGCAGTGAAGCGCTATGGGGACAGCACATTTCACCCCTCCACTTT; CDR3aa: CASSEALWGQHISPLHF
j_gene: TRBJ2-4; abundance: -; v_gene: TRBV28; d_gene: -; CDR3nt: TGTGCCAGCACATCAGGAGGGCCCAAAAACATTCAGTACTTC; CDR3aa: CASTSGGPKNIQYF
j_gene: TRBJ2-7; abundance: once; v_gene: TRBV5-1; d_gene: TRBD1; CDR3nt: TGCGCCAGCAGCTTGCTAACTGGACAGGGACCCGACGAGCAGTACTTC; CDR3aa: CASSLLTGQGPDEQYF
j_gene: TRBJ1-4; abundance: -; v_gene: TRBV4-1; d_gene: -; CDR3nt: TGCGCCAGCAGCCAACAGGGTTATAATGAAAAACTGTTTTTT; CDR3aa: CASSQQGYNEKLFF
j_gene: TRBJ2-7; abundance: -; v_gene: TRBV28; d_gene: -; CDR3nt: TGTGCCAGCAGTTTACAACACAGGGACTCCTACGAGCAGTACTTC; CDR3aa: CASSLQHRDSYEQYF
j_gene: TRBJ1-1; abundance: -; v_gene: TRBV5-1; d_gene: TRBD1; CDR3nt: TGCGCCAGCAGCTTGGAGAGCTCAGGGGGTGGGAACACTGAAGCTTTCTTT; CDR3aa: CASSLESSGGGNTEAFF
j_gene: TRBJ1-2; abundance: -; v_gene: TRBV10-3; d_gene: TRBD1; CDR3nt: TGTGCCATCAGTGGAGGGACAGGGGACTATGGCTACACCTTC; CDR3aa: CAISGGTGDYGYTF
j_gene: TRBJ1-5; abundance: -; v_gene: TRBV10-3; d_gene: -; CDR3nt: TGTGCCATCAGTGAAGGCGGAGGAGGCAATCAGCCCCAGCATTTT; CDR3aa: CAISEGGGGNQPQHF
j_gene: TRBJ1-1; abundance: -; v_gene: TRBV19; d_gene: TRBD1; CDR3nt: TGTGCCAGTAGTACCGGGACAGGCGAAGCTTTCTTT; CDR3aa: CASSTGTGEAFF
j_gene: TRBJ1-5; abundance: -; v_gene: TRBV6-5; d_gene: -; CDR3nt: TGTGCCAGCACCGGGGGTGCCAATCAGCCCCAGCATTTT; CDR3aa: CASTGGANQPQHF
j_gene: TRBJ2-3; abundance: -; v_gene: TRBV9; d_gene: TRBD2; CDR3nt: TGTGCCAGCAGCGTAGGATCTAGCGGGGGGGCTGGAGGGTCTTACACGCAGTATTTT; CDR3aa: CASSVGSSGGAGGSYTQYF
j_gene: TRBJ2-1; abundance: -; v_gene: TRBV5-1; d_gene: TRBD1; CDR3nt: TGCGCCAGCAGCTCAGGGGGTAGTTACAATGAGCAGTTCTTC; CDR3aa: CASSSGGSYNEQFF
j_gene: TRBJ2-1; abundance: -; v_gene: TRBV5-1; d_gene: -; CDR3nt: TGCGCCAGCAGCTTGATGGTTAGCAATGAGCAGTTCTTC; CDR3aa: CASSLMVSNEQFF
j_gene: TRBJ1-3; abundance: -; v_gene: TRBV18; d_gene: -; CDR3nt: TGTGCCAGCTCACCAATCCAGGGTGCTGGAAACACCATATATTTT; CDR3aa: CASSPIQGAGNTIYF
j_gene: TRBJ1-2; abundance: -; v_gene: TRBV28; d_gene: TRBD1; CDR3nt: TGTGCCAGCAGTTTATATACAGGGGTGGGGAACTATGGCTACACCTTC; CDR3aa: CASSLYTGVGNYGYTF
j_gene: TRBJ1-1; abundance: -; v_gene: TRBV19; d_gene: -; CDR3nt: TGTGCCAGTGGTACCTTTGCTAGCACTGAAGCTTTCTTT; CDR3aa: CASGTFASTEAFF